The rows below give T cell receptor beta chains drawn from one sample of a study of early stage breast cancer tumors. Method: immunoSEQ multiplex PCR; TCRdb's copy keeps in-frame clones and lacks some. The sample consists of over 45,000 clones, 65% to 90% of them appearing once. Sequenced input: blood. The origin of the receptors is a person between 50 and 60 years old with breast cancer. CDR3s include the opening cysteine and the closing phenylalanine or tryptophan. The D gene is left open where the match is weak. Some rows have no size entry. The others give once, few or many, or a class for an expanded clone.

TRBJ2-7,NA,TRBV10-3,NA,13,TGTGCCATCAGTGAGTCGTACAGGGACGAGCAGTACTTC,CAISESYRDEQYF
TRBJ2-1,NA,TRBV6-6,TRBD1,13,TGTGCCAGCAGTGCGACAGGGTTCAATGAGCAGTTCTTC,CASSATGFNEQFF
TRBJ2-2,once,TRBV5-1,TRBD1,19,TGCGCCAGCAGCCCATCCTTGACCCCCGGGACAGCCCACACCGGGGAGCTGTTTTTT,CASSPSLTPGTAHTGELFF
TRBJ2-2,NA,TRBV10-3,TRBD1,16,TGTGCCATCAGTGAGAGACAGGGGGCGAACACCGGGGAGCTGTTTTTT,CAISERQGANTGELFF
TRBJ1-6,NA,TRBV30,TRBD1,16,TGTGCCTGGAGAGGGGGAGGACAGGGTAATTATTCACCCCTCCACTTT,CAWRGGGQGNYSPLHF
TRBJ2-7,NA,TRBV30,TRBD1,14,TGTGCCTGGAGTGCCCGGACAGGGTGGTACGAGCAGTACTTC,CAWSARTGWYEQYF
TRBJ2-7,NA,TRBV7-2,TRBD2,14,TGTGCCAGCAGCCCGACTAGCGGGAGATACGAGCAGTACTTC,CASSPTSGRYEQYF
TRBJ2-3,few,TRBV4-3,NA,15,TGCGCCAGCAGCCAGGGGCGGGGAAGCACAGATACGCAGTATTTT,CASSQGRGSTDTQYF
TRBJ1-5,NA,TRBV28,TRBD1,16,TGTGCCAGCGGGACAGGGGGCATCTATAGCAATCAGCCCCAGCATTTT,CASGTGGIYSNQPQHF
TRBJ1-2,NA,TRBV10-3,NA,14,TGTGCCATCCAATCTAGCGGGACAAGCTGGGGCTACACCTTC,CAIQSSGTSWGYTF
TRBJ2-7,NA,TRBV6-1,TRBD1,16,TGTGCCAGCAGTGAAGTCGGACAGGTAGGGTCCTACGAGCAGTACTTC,CASSEVGQVGSYEQYF
TRBJ2-3,NA,TRBV6-5,TRBD2,15,TGTGCCAGCAGTTACGGCGGGGGGGCAACAGATACGCAGTATTTT,CASSYGGGATDTQYF
TRBJ2-5,NA,TRBV2,TRBD2,15,TGTGCCAGCAGTATTGGACTAGCGGGTCAAGAGACCCAGTACTTC,CASSIGLAGQETQYF
TRBJ2-3,NA,TRBV2,NA,15,TGTGCCAGCTCCGATCGGACAGCTAGCACAGATACGCAGTATTTT,CASSDRTASTDTQYF
TRBJ1-1,NA,TRBV10-3,TRBD1,14,TGTGCCATCCAGCAAGGGGGCGACGGCACTGAAGCTTTCTTT,CAIQQGGDGTEAFF
TRBJ1-2,NA,TRBV7-2,NA,15,TGTGCCAGCAGCTTACTATGGACCGGACTCGATGGCTACACCTTC,CASSLLWTGLDGYTF
TRBJ2-5,NA,TRBV6-6,NA,14,TGTGCCAGCAGTTACATGGCGGCCCAAGAGACCCAGTACTTC,CASSYMAAQETQYF
TRBJ1-1,NA,TRBV15,NA,14,TGTGCCACCAGCAGACCGGGCTTTAACACTGAAGCTTTCTTT,CATSRPGFNTEAFF
TRBJ2-7,NA,TRBV15,NA,16,TGTGCCACCAGCAGAGGGGGTTCCTGGGCGAGTAACGAGCAGTACTTC,CATSRGGSWASNEQYF
TRBJ2-3,NA,TRBV7-6,TRBD2,15,TGTGCCAGCAGTCGAGCGGGGGGGAGCACAGATACGCAGTATTTT,CASSRAGGSTDTQYF
TRBJ1-1,NA,TRBV6-6,NA,16,TGTGCCAGCAGCCACGAAGTCAGGGGAGTTCCACCTGAAGCTTTCTTT,CASSHEVRGVPPEAFF
TRBJ2-7,NA,TRBV12-5,NA,15,TGTGCTAGTGGTCCTACATTGGGAGGCTCCTACGAGCAGTACTTC,CASGPTLGGSYEQYF
TRBJ2-7,NA,TRBV5-4,TRBD2,15,TGTGCCAGCAGCTTGGGGGCTAGCGGGGTCTACGAGCAGTACTTC,CASSLGASGVYEQYF
TRBJ2-4,NA,TRBV7-2,NA,12,TGTGCCAGCAGCTTAGCGCGAGGGTTTCAGTACTTC,CASSLARGFQYF
TRBJ2-7,NA,TRBV25-1,TRBD1,13,TGTGCCAGCAGTCGGACAGGGAGGTACGAGCAGTACTTC,CASSRTGRYEQYF
TRBJ2-1,NA,TRBV6-9,TRBD2,18,TGTGCCAGCAGGCTAAAAAGGGCGGGAGGCCTCGACTACAATGAGCAGTTCTTC,CASRLKRAGGLDYNEQFF
TRBJ1-6,once,TRBV6-5,TRBD1,15,TGTGCCAGCGGCAAGACAGGGGTTTATAATTCACCCCTCCACTTT,CASGKTGVYNSPLHF
TRBJ2-2,NA,TRBV10-3,TRBD2,19,TGTGCCATCAGTGAGTCGCTAGCGGTACCTACCTCGAACACCGGGGAGCTGTTTTTT,CAISESLAVPTSNTGELFF
TRBJ1-1,few,TRBV27,TRBD1,17,TGTGCCAGCAGTCTACAGGGGGCGCAGAGGGTGAACACTGAAGCTTTCTTT,CASSLQGAQRVNTEAFF
TRBJ2-7,NA,TRBV6-6,TRBD2,14,TGTGCCAGCAGTTCCCGGACTAGGACCTACGAGCAGTACTTC,CASSSRTRTYEQYF
TRBJ2-3,NA,TRBV27,NA,13,TGTGCCAGCCGGCGGACAGGCACAGATACGCAGTATTTT,CASRRTGTDTQYF
TRBJ2-5,NA,TRBV30,TRBD1,11,TGTGCCTGGAACAGGGGAGCGGCCCAGTACTTC,CAWNRGAAQYF
TRBJ1-1,NA,TRBV5-4,NA,14,TGTGCCAGCAGCGTGGGGAAAATGAACACTGAAGCTTTCTTT,CASSVGKMNTEAFF
TRBJ2-2,few,TRBV7-2,TRBD2,19,TGTGCCAGCAGCTTAGTGGGGACTAGCGGGGGGGCAGGGACCGGGGAGCTGTTTTTT,CASSLVGTSGGAGTGELFF
TRBJ1-2,once,TRBV7-9,TRBD1,13,TGTGCCAGCAGTCAGGGGGTTGGGTTTGGCTACACCTTC,CASSQGVGFGYTF
TRBJ2-5,NA,TRBV18,NA,15,TGTGCCAGCTCACCACCCACAGTTCAACAAGAGACCCAGTACTTC,CASSPPTVQQETQYF
TRBJ1-4,NA,TRBV4-3,TRBD1,16,TGCGCCAGCAGCCGGATCGCGACAGGGACTAATGAAAAACTGTTTTTT,CASSRIATGTNEKLFF
TRBJ2-7,NA,TRBV5-1,TRBD1,14,TGCGCCAGCAGCTCGAGGACAGGGGCCTACGAGCAGTACTTC,CASSSRTGAYEQYF
TRBJ1-3,NA,TRBV7-2,NA,15,TGTGCCAGCAGCTTAGCAGTTAACTCTGGAAACACCATATATTTT,CASSLAVNSGNTIYF
TRBJ1-2,once,TRBV18,NA,16,TGTGCCAGCTCACCATCCCCGGGGGAGGGGAACTATGGCTACACCTTC,CASSPSPGEGNYGYTF
TRBJ1-4,NA,TRBV19,NA,16,TGTGCCAGTAGTCTGGACCCGGAGGGATCTAATGAAAAACTGTTTTTT,CASSLDPEGSNEKLFF
TRBJ2-7,NA,TRBV4-2,TRBD2,20,TGTGCCAGCAGCCAAGACCGACTAGCGGGACCGAACAGGATATCCTACGAGCAGTACTTC,CASSQDRLAGPNRISYEQYF
TRBJ2-5,NA,TRBV5-4,NA,17,TGTGCCAGCAGCTCCAAATTACAGGGCCGATTAAGGGAGACCCAGTACTTC,CASSSKLQGRLRETQYF
TRBJ2-5,NA,TRBV6-5,NA,15,TGTGCCAGCAGTTTAGGACCGTTCCCACAAGAGACCCAGTACTTC,CASSLGPFPQETQYF
TRBJ2-2,NA,TRBV7-8,NA,16,TGTGCCAGCAGCCCACCCGCCAGGGATAGGACCGGGGAGCTGTTTTTT,CASSPPARDRTGELFF
TRBJ2-5,NA,TRBV10-3,TRBD2,17,TGTGCCATCAGCCCGGGACTAGCGGGAGGCGAACGGGAGACCCAGTACTTC,CAISPGLAGGERETQYF
TRBJ2-2,NA,TRBV19,TRBD1,14,TGTGCCAGTAGTACCGGGACAGGGGGCCGGGAGCTGTTTTTT,CASSTGTGGRELFF
TRBJ2-1,NA,TRBV2,TRBD2,16,TGTGCCAGCAGTGAAGCGCGACTAGCGGGGAGCAATGAGCAGTTCTTC,CASSEARLAGSNEQFF
TRBJ2-7,NA,TRBV6-1,TRBD2,22,TGTGCCAGCAGTGAACTTCAAGCGGGGAGGACTAGCGGGAGAGGTAAATCCTACGAGCAGTACTTC,CASSELQAGRTSGRGKSYEQYF